This TCR beta chain came from a study of identical twins. Study-level points and caveats: Twin pairs' shared out-of-frame alpha sequences were enriched in low generation probability. In drawing conclusions, the study used cross-sectional statistical analysis and did not follow the same donors.

For this clonotype: The antigen is undetermined.

Using its own MiXCR run on the 5' RACE reads, TCRdb lists one record per CDR3 protein. The table records around 690,000 distinct CDR3 sequences, less than 25% of them present only once. Trimming took 1 base from V and 5 from J, leaving 15 bases between them. The length of the CDR3 is 15 residues. Germline V gene data show CDR1 as WSHSY and CDR2 as SAAADI. These data were also reused for a study on T cells expressing NK-cell markers. Turning to that study: In several experiments, sorting was restricted to alpha-beta TCR T cells by an anti-gamma-delta TCR antibody.

Sequencing was done on a sample of PBMCs. The V call is TRBV10-2, the J call TRBJ2-7; the D call may be TRBD1 or TRBD2 (5 bases each). The clonotype was recovered from a woman younger than 35 in good health. The CDR3 DNA is TGCGCCAGCAGTGAGTTAAGTCGGGGCGCCCACGAGCAGTACTTC. Its protein product is CASSELSRGAHEQYF.